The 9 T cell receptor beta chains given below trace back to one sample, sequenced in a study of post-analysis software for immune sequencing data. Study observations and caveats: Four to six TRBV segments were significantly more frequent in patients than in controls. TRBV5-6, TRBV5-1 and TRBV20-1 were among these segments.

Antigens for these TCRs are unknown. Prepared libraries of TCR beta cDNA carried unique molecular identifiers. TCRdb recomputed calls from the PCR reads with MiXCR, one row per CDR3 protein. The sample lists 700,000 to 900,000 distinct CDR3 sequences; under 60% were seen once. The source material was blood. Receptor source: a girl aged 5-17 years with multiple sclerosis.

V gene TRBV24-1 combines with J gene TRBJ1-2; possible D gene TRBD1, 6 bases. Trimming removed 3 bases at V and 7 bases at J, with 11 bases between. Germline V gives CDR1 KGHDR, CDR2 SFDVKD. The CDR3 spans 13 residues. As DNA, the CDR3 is TGTGCCACCAGTGATAGGACAGTTCCTGGCTACACCTTC. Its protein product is CATSDRTVPGYTF.

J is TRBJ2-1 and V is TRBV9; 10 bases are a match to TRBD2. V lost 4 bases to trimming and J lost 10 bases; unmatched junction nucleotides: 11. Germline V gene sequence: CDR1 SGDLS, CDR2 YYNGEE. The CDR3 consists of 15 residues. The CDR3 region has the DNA TGTGCCAGCAGCCCAGCGGGAGGGCCCTCGGACGAGCAGTTCTTC. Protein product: CASSPAGGPSDEQFF.

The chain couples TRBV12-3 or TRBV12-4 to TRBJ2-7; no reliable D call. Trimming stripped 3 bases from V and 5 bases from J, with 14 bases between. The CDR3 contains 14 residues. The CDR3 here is CASSFSGSNNEQYF. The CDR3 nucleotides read TGTGCCAGCAGTTTTTCGGGCAGTAACAACGAGCAGTACTTC.

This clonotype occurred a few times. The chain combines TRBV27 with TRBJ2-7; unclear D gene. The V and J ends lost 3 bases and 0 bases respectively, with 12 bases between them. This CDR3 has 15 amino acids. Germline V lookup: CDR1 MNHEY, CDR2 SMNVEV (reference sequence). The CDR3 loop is CASSFGRMSSYEQYF. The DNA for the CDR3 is TGTGCCAGCAGTTTTGGGCGGATGAGCTCCTACGAGCAGTACTTC.

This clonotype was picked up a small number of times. The CDR3 loop is CASGTGTSPYEQYF. The CDR3 nucleotides read TGTGCCAGCGGAACCGGGACTTCACCCTACGAGCAGTACTTC. The chain uses TRBV9 and TRBJ2-7; tentatively, D is TRBD2 (6 bases). Trimming removed 7 bases at V and 2 bases at J, with 16 bases between. CDR1 and CDR2 (germline): SGDLS, YYNGEE. CDR3 length: 14 amino acids.

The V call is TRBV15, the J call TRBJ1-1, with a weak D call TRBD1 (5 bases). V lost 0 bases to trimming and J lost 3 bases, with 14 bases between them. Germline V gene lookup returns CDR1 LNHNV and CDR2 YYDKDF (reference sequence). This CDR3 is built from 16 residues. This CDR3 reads CATSRDQSGGDTEAFF. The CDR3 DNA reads TGTGCCACCAGCAGAGATCAATCGGGGGGAGACACTGAAGCTTTCTTT. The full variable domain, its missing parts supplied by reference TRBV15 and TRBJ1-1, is DAMVIQNPRYQVTQFGKPVTLSCSQTLNHNVMYWYQQKSSQAPKLLFHYYDKDFNNEADTPDNFQSRRPNTSFCFLDIRSPGLGDTAMYLCATSRDQSGGDTEAFFGQGTRLTVV.

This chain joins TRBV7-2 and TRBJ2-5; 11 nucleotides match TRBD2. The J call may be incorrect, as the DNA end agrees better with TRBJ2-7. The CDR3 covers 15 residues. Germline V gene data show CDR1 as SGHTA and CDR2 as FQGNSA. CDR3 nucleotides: TGTGCCAGCAGCTTGCGTAGCGGGAGGGCCCACGAGCAGTACTTC. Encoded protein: CASSLRSGRAHEQYF.

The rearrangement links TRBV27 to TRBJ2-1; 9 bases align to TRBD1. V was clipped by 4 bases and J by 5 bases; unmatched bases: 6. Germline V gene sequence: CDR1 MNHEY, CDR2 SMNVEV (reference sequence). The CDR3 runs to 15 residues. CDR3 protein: CASSSPGQGNNEQFF. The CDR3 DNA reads TGTGCCAGCAGTTCTCCGGGACAGGGAAACAATGAGCAGTTCTTC.

The CDR3: CASSLDSGQGAVGYTF. The CDR3 DNA follows: TGTGCCAGCAGCTTAGATTCCGGACAGGGGGCTGTTGGCTACACCTTC. The chain carries TRBV7-9 and TRBJ1-2, with 11 bases matching TRBD1. Germline values: CDR1 SEHNR, CDR2 FQNEAQ (reference sequence). The CDR3 consists of 16 residues. With 1 base clipped from V and 7 bases from J, the junction kept 8 bases outside the gene matches.